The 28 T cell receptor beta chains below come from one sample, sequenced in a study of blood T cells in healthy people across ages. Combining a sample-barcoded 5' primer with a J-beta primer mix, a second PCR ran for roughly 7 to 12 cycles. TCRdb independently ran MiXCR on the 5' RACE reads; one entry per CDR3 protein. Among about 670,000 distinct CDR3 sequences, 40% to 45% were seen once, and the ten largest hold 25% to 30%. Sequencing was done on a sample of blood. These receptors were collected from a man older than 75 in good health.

CDR3 loop: CASSLGASGGSTDTQYF. In DNA, the CDR3 is TGTGCCAGCAGCTTAGGGGCTAGCGGGGGCTCCACAGATACGCAGTATTTT. V gene TRBV7-9 combines with J gene TRBJ2-3; 10 bases map to TRBD2. CDR1 is SEHNR and CDR2 is FQNEAQ in the germline V gene (reference sequence). The length of the CDR3 is 17 residues. The V segment lost 1 base and the J segment 2 bases; nucleotides outside the gene matches: 6.

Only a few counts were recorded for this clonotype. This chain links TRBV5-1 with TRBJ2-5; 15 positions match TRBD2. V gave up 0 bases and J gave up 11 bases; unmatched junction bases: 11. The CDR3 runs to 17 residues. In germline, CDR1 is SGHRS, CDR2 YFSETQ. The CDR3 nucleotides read TGCGCCAGCAGCTTGGGCGGGACTAGCGGGAGGTTAAATGAGCAGTACTTC. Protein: CASSLGGTSGRLNEQYF.

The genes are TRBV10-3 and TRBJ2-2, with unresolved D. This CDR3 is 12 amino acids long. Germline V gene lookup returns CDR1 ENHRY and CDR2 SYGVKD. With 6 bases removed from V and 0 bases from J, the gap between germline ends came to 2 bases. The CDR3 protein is CAISPNTGELFF. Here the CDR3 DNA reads TGTGCCATCAGCCCGAACACCGGGGAGCTGTTTTTT.

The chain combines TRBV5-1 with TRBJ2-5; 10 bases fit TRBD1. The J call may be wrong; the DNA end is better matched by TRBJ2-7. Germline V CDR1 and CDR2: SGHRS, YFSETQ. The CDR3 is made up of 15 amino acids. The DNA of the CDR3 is TGCGCCAGCAGCTTGGTCGGGGACAGGGGTTACGAGCAGTACTTC. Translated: CASSLVGDRGYEQYF.

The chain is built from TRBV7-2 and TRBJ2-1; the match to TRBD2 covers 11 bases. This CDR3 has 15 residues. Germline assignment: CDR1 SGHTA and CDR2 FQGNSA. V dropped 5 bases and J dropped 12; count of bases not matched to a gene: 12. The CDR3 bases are TGTGCCAGCAGCCTCCGAACTAGCGGGGGAGTTGGGCAGTTCTTC. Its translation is CASSLRTSGGVGQFF.

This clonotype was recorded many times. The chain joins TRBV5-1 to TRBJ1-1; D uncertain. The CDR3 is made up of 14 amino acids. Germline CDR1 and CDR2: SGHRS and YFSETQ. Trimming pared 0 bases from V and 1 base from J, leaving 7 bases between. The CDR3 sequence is CASSLVAGNTEAFF. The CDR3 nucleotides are TGCGCCAGCAGCTTGGTAGCCGGGAACACTGAAGCTTTCTTT.

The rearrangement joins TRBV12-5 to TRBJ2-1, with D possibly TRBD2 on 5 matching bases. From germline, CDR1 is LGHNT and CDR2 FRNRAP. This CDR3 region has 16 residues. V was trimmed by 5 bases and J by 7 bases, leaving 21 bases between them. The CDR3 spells CASGLSISGRKNEQFF. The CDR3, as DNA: TGTGCTAGTGGTCTTTCGATCAGCGGACGAAAGAATGAGCAGTTCTTC.

Written as DNA, the CDR3 is TGTGCCAGCAGCCCCGAACTCATGGAGAACACTGAAGCTTTCTTT. This gives the protein CASSPELMENTEAFF. This rearrangement joins TRBV5-4 to TRBJ1-1; D not certain. CDR3 length: 15 residues. CDR1 and CDR2 (germline): SGHNT, YYREEE (reference sequence). Trimming took 4 bases from V and 1 from J, leaving 14 bases between them.

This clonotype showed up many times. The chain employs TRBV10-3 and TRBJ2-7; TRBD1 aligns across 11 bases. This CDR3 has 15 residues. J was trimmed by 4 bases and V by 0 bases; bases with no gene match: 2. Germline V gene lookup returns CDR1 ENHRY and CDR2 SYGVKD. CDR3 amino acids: CAISESGQGAYEQYF. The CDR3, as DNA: TGTGCCATCAGTGAGTCTGGACAGGGGGCTTACGAGCAGTACTTC.

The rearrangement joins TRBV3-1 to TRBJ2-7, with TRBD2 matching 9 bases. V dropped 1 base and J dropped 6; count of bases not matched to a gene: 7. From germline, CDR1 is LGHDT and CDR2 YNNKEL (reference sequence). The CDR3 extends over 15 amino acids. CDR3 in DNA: TGTGCCAGCAGCCAAGGTTGCGAGCGGGGGGTCGAGCAGTACTTC. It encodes CASSQGCERGVEQYF.

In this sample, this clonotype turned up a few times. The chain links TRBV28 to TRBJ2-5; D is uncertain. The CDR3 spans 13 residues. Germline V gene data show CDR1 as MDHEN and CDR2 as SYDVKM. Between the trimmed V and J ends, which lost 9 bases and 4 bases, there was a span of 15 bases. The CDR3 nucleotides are TGTGCCAGTCGGGCTGGGGTTGGAGAGACCCAGTACTTC. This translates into CASRAGVGETQYF.

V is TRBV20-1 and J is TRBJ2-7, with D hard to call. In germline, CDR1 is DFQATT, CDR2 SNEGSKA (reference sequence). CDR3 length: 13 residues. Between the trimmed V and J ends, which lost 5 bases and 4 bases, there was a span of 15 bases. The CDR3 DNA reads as TGCAGTGCTTCCGCCCGGGCACGGTACGAGCAGTACTTC. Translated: CSASARARYEQYF.

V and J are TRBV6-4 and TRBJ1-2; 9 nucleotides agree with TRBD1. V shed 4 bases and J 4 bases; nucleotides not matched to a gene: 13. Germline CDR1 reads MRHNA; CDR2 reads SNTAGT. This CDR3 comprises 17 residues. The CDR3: CASSVPGQGSGSYGYTF. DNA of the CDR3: TGTGCCAGCAGTGTCCCGGGACAGGGTTCGGGAAGCTATGGCTACACCTTC.

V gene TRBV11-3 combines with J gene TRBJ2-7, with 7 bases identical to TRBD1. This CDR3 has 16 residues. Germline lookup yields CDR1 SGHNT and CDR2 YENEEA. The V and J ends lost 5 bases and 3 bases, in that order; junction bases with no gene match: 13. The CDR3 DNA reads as TGTGCCAGCAGCGGGAGACAGGGTCCCAGGATCTACGAGCAGTACTTC. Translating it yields CASSGRQGPRIYEQYF.

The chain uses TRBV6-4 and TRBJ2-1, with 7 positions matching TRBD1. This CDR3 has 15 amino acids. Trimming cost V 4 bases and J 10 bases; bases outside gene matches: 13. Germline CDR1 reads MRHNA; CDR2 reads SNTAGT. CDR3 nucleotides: TGTGCCAGCAGTGCGAAGGGGGCGACCTCTGGGGAGCAGTTCTTC. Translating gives CASSAKGATSGEQFF.

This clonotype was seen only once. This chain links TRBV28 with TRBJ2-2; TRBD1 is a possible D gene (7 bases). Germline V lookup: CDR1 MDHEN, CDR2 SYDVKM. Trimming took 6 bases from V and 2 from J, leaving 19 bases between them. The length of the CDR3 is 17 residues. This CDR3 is CASSPRGAGVNTGELFF. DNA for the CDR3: TGTGCCAGCAGCCCCAGGGGGGCAGGCGTAAACACCGGGGAGCTGTTTTTT.

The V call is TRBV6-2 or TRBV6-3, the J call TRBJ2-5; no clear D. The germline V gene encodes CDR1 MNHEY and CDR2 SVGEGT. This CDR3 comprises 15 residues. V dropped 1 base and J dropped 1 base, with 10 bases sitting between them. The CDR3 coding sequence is TGTGCCAGCAGTTACTTTTCCAGGATCCAAGAGACCCAGTACTTC. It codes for CASSYFSRIQETQYF.

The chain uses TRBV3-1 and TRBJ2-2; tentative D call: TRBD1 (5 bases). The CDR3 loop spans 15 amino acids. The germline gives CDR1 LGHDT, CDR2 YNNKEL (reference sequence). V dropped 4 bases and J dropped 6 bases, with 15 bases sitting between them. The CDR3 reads CASSPRAGFPGELFF. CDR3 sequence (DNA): TGTGCCAGCAGCCCCAGGGCTGGGTTTCCCGGGGAGCTGTTTTTT.

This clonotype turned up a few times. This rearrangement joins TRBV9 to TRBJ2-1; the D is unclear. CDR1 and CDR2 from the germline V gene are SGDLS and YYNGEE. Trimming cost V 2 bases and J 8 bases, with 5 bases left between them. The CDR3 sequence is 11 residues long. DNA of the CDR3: TGTGCCAGCAGCGTTGCGGATGAGCAGTTCTTC. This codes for CASSVADEQFF.

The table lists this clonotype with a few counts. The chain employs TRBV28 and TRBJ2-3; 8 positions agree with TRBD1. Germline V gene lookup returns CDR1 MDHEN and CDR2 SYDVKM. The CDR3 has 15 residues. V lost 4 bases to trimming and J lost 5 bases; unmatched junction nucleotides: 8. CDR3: CASSSKGQGLDTQYF. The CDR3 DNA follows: TGTGCCAGCAGTTCTAAAGGACAGGGCTTAGATACGCAGTATTTT. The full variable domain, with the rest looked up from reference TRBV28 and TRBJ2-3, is DVKVTQSSRYLVKRTGEKVFLECVQDMDHENMFWYRQDPGLGLRLIYFSYDVKMKEKGDIPEGYSVSREKKERFSLILESASTNQTSMYLCASSSKGQGLDTQYFGPGTRLTVL.

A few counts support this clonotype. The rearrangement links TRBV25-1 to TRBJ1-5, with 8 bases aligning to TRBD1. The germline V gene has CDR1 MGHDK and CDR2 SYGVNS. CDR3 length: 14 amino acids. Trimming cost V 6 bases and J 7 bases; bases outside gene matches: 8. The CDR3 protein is CASSQTGAGQPQHF. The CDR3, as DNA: TGTGCCAGCAGCCAGACAGGGGCAGGGCAGCCCCAGCATTTT.

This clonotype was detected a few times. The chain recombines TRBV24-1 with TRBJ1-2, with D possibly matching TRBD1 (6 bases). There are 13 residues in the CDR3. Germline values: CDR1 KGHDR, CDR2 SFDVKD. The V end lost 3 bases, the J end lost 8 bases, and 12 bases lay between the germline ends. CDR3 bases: TGTGCCACCAGTGATCTGGGGGCGTCCGGCTACACCTTC. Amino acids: CATSDLGASGYTF.

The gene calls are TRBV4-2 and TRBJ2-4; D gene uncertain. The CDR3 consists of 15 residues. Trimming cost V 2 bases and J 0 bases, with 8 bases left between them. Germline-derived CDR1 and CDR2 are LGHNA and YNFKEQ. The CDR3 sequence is CASSQRVLAKNIQYF. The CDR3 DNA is TGTGCCAGCAGCCAAAGGGTTCTAGCCAAAAACATTCAGTACTTC.

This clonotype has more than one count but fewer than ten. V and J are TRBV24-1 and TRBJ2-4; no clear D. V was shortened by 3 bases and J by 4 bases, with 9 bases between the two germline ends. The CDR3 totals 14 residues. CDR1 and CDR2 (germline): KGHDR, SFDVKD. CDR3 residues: CATSDPSAKNIQYF. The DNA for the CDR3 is TGTGCCACCAGTGATCCCTCAGCTAAAAACATTCAGTACTTC.

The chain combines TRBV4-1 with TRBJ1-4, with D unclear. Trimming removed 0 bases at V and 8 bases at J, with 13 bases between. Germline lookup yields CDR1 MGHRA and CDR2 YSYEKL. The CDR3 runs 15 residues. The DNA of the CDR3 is TGCGCCAGCAGCCAAGAGGCGGTTCGAAAGGAAAAACTGTTTTTT. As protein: CASSQEAVRKEKLFF.

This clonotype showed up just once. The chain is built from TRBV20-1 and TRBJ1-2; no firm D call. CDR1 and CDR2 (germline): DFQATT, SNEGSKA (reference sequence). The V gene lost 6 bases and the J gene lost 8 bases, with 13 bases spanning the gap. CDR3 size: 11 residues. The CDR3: CSAGTLPGYTF. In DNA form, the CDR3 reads TGCAGTGCCGGTACCTTACCGGGCTACACCTTC.

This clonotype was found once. CDR3 protein: CASSATGTPAADTQYF. The CDR3 DNA reads TGTGCCAGCAGTGCTACCGGGACCCCGGCCGCAGATACGCAGTATTTT. The V and J genes are TRBV6-4 and TRBJ2-3; D might be TRBD1 or TRBD2, each matching 5 bases. CDR1 is MRHNA and CDR2 is SNTAGT in the germline V gene. V was trimmed by 4 bases and J by 4 bases, leaving 18 bases between them. This CDR3 has 16 residues.

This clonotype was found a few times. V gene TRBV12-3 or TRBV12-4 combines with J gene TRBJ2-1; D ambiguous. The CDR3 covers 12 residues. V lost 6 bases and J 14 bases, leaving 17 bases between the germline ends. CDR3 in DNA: TGTGCCAGCAGCCCGTATTTAGGGTCCAAGTTCTTC. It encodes CASSPYLGSKFF.